A single sample gave rise to the 9 T cell receptor beta chains below, sequenced in a study of CD8 T cells in Susac syndrome. It was with random hexamers that 0.5 to 1 ug RNA was reverse transcribed. In TCRdb, the immunoSEQ multiplex PCR reads were re-called with MiXCR into one record per CDR3 protein. The profile covers nearly 70,000 distinct CDR3 sequences, with 95% appearing a single time and roughly 0.24% taken by the ten largest. The sequencing sample was made of CD8+ T cells from PBMCs. The receptors were sampled from a human donor in good health.

The chain has TRBV28 and TRBJ2-5; 8 positions match TRBD1. CDR1 MDHEN and CDR2 SYDVKM come from the germline V gene. Trimming removed 6 bases from V and 5 bases from J; junction bases left unmatched: 11. The CDR3 sequence is 15 residues long. The CDR3 nucleotides read TGTGCCAGCAGCCTAGTTCAGGACAGGGTTGAGACCCAGTACTTC. Its translation is CASSLVQDRVETQYF.

In the case of this clonotype: At one of its ends the junction is not consistent with the germline gene, which may arise from a read error. The chain carries TRBV7-9 and TRBJ1-4, with D uncertain. Germline V gene sequence: CDR1 SEHNR, CDR2 FQNEAQ (reference sequence). The CDR3 has 14 residues. CDR3 protein: CASSLSSLGEQLFF. As DNA, the CDR3 is TGTGCCAGCAGCCTCTCGTCTCTGGGTGAACAACTGTTTTTT.

The rearrangement joins TRBV6-5 to TRBJ2-2; D gene unclear. Germline V gene lookup returns CDR1 MNHEY and CDR2 SVGAGI. This CDR3 spans 14 amino acids. V lost 0 bases to trimming and J lost 1 base, with 3 bases between them. The CDR3: CASSYSGNTGELFF. The CDR3 nucleotides read TGTGCCAGCAGTTACTCAGGGAACACCGGGGAGCTGTTTTTT.

The chain combines TRBV27 with TRBJ2-3; a possible D gene is TRBD1 (6 bases). CDR1 and CDR2 from the germline V gene are MNHEY and SMNVEV (reference sequence). V lost 8 bases and J lost 3, with 18 bases in between. CDR3 length: 15 amino acids. CDR3 nucleotide sequence: TGTGCCAGCGGGTCCCGCCCAACAGGGACAGATACGCAGTATTTT. Amino acids: CASGSRPTGTDTQYF.

The chain employs TRBV7-2 and TRBJ2-1, with TRBD2 identical over 13 bases. This CDR3 has 16 residues. Germline values: CDR1 SGHTA, CDR2 FQGNSA. V shed 7 bases, J shed 8 bases, and the junction held 11 bases outside the gene matches. The CDR3 reads CASTLPGLAGLDEQFF. The CDR3 DNA reads TGTGCCAGCACGCTACCGGGACTAGCGGGGCTCGATGAGCAGTTCTTC.

This clonotype was detected only once. The J gene is TRBJ2-2, the V gene TRBV29-1; D could derive from TRBD1 or TRBD2 (5 bases each). There are 13 residues in the CDR3. Trimming pared 6 bases from V and 3 bases from J, leaving 11 bases between. CDR1 and CDR2 (germline): SQVTM, ANQGSEA. The CDR3 sequence is CSVRDRDTGELFF. In DNA form, the CDR3 reads TGCAGCGTCCGGGACCGTGACACCGGGGAGCTGTTTTTT.

This sequence joins TRBV29-1 and TRBJ2-1; D perhaps matches TRBD1 (5 bases). Germline V gene sequence: CDR1 SQVTM, CDR2 ANQGSEA. The CDR3 length is 15 residues. V gave up 1 base and J gave up 9 bases, with 19 bases separating them. Here the CDR3 reads CSVEGQGKFASEQFF. The CDR3 nucleotides are TGCAGCGTTGAAGGCCAGGGAAAGTTCGCTTCTGAGCAGTTCTTC.

The chain employs TRBV4-1 and TRBJ2-4, with TRBD2 identical over 9 bases. The length of the CDR3 is 17 residues. In germline, CDR1 is MGHRA, CDR2 YSYEKL. After removal of 0 bases from V and 1 base from J, the junction contained 4 bases not matched to a gene. The CDR3 DNA reads TGCGCCAGCAGCCAAGAGCGGGAGGGGAGGGCCAAAAACATTCAGTACTTC. As protein: CASSQEREGRAKNIQYF.

The rearrangement uses TRBV12-3 or TRBV12-4 and TRBJ1-1, with D perhaps matching TRBD1 (5 bases). This CDR3 is built from 13 residues. V lost 11 bases and J lost 0, with 13 bases in between. The CDR3: CAARDYMNTEAFF. CDR3 nucleotides: TGTGCCGCCAGGGACTATATGAACACTGAAGCTTTCTTT.